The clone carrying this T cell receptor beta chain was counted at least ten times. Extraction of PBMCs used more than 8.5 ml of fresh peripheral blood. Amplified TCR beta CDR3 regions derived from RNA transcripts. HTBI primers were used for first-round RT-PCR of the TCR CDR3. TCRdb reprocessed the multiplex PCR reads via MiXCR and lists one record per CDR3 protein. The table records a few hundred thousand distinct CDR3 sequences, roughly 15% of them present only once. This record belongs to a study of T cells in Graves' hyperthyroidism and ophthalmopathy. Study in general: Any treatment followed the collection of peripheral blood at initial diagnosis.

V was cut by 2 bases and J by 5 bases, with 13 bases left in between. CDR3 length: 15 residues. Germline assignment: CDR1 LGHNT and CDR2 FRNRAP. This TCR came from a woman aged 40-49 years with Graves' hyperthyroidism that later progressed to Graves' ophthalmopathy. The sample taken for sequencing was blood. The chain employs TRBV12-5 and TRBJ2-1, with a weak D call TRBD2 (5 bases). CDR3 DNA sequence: TGTGCTAGTGGTTTGAGCGGCACCCGACACAATGAGCAGTTCTTC. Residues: CASGLSGTRHNEQFF. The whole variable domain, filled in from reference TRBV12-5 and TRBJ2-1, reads DARVTQTPRHKVTEMGQEVTMRCQPILGHNTVFWYRQTMMQGLELLAYFRNRAPLDDSGMPKDRFSAEMPDATLATLKIQPSEPRDSAVYFCASGLSGTRHNEQFFGPGTRLTVL.